The clone carrying this T cell receptor (beta chain) was seen a single time. What it recognizes is unknown. This specimen belongs to a study of cytomegalovirus exposure and HLA in healthy donors. Overall study results and limits: The tendency of first-cohort TCR clusters to co-occur in the roughly 130 validation repertoires was the finding of a later analysis. Some TCR beta chains (164 of them) were listed as cytomegalovirus-associated. Through in vitro validation, three CMV-associated chains were shown to be specific for CMV antigens.

The data were produced by immunoSEQ multiplex PCR, yet TCRdb's version contains in-frame clones alone and is incomplete. The table shows about 150,000 clones, with about 91% occurring only once. Trimming left V 2 bases short and J 4 bases short, with 5 bases between. Germline V gene data show CDR1 as SGHTA and CDR2 as FQGTGA. The CDR3 sequence is 13 residues long. The TCR was taken from a man aged 18 to 35 in good health and CMV-seropositive. The specimen was PBMCs. This chain uses TRBV7-3 with TRBJ2-2; D unclear. The CDR3 loop reads CASSLYGTGELFF. The CDR3 DNA is TGTGCCAGCAGCTTATACGGCACCGGGGAGCTGTTTTTT.